A single sample is the source of the 29 T cell receptor beta chains below, sequenced in a study of spatial heterogeneity in lung cancer. Each CDR3 protein gets one entry after TCRdb re-called the 5' RACE reads with MiXCR. The top ten clones hold around 45% of a sample with more than 10,000 distinct CDR3 sequences, 3% to 5% of them seen once. Time point: sample taken at primary tumor resection. Unsorted samples of tumor, nontumor lung or frozen PBMC had their whole RNA sequenced. This sample comprised PBMCs, obtained at surgery. These receptors originate from a male donor with early-stage non-small cell lung cancer.

This clonotype was counted many times. In a library made to pick up alpha chains, this beta chain is a stray read with a size that means little. The rearrangement joins TRBV12-3 or TRBV12-4 to TRBJ2-5; no firm D call. The V and J ends lost 6 bases and 4 bases respectively, with 6 bases between them. This CDR3 contains 11 residues. CDR3 coding DNA: TGTGCCAGCAGCCTGCTAGAGACCCAGTACTTC. Residues: CASSLLETQYF.

This clonotype has a count of ten or more. Found in a library prepared for alpha chains, this beta chain is an off-target read, and its abundance has little meaning. This chain joins TRBV7-8 and TRBJ2-2; the D gene is possibly TRBD2 (5 bases). CDR3 length: 15 residues. Trimming left V 5 bases short and J 6 bases short, with 16 bases between. Germline V gene lookup returns CDR1 SGHVS and CDR2 FQNEAQ. For the CDR3, the DNA is TGTGCCAGCAGCCCGGGTAGAAGAGGGCCCGGGGAGCTGTTTTTT. Its protein product is CASSPGRRGPGELFF.

This clonotype came up many times. This beta chain is off target for a library built for alpha chains, so its abundance means little. The chain links TRBV6-1 to TRBJ2-7; weak D call: TRBD1 (6 bases). The germline V gene has CDR1 MNHNS and CDR2 SASEGT. The V end lost 3 bases, the J end lost 4 bases, and 16 bases lay between the germline ends. The CDR3 totals 15 residues. CDR3 nucleotides: TGTGCCAGCAGTGACCCACAGGGACCGACTTACGAGCAGTACTTC. This sequence encodes CASSDPQGPTYEQYF.

Turning to this clonotype: This beta chain was picked up by a library intended for alpha chains and is off target, so its count carries little meaning. For the CDR3, the DNA is TGTGCCAGCAGCCCCGATGCGACCGGGGAGCTGTTTTTT. It is translated as CASSPDATGELFF. The chain combines TRBV7-3 with TRBJ2-2; D not certain. From germline, CDR1 is SGHTA and CDR2 FQGTGA. V lost 5 bases and J lost 5, with 9 bases in between. The CDR3 spans 13 residues.

The sample holds many counts of this clonotype. As an off-target read in a library built for alpha chains, this beta chain has a frequency of little significance. V is TRBV27 and J is TRBJ2-1; TRBD1 or TRBD2 may be the D gene (5 bases each). The CDR3 covers 13 residues. Germline assignment: CDR1 MNHEY and CDR2 SMNVEV (reference sequence). V lost 5 bases, J lost 11 bases, and 16 bases lay in between. The CDR3 loop is CASSIRDVMKQFF. CDR3 DNA: TGTGCCAGCAGTATCCGGGACGTAATGAAGCAGTTCTTC.

Ten or more counts support this clonotype. As an off-target read in a library built for alpha chains, this beta chain has a frequency of little significance. The gene calls are TRBV12-3 or TRBV12-4 and TRBJ2-5; D is unclear. Trimming stripped 0 bases from V and 2 bases from J, with 10 bases between. This CDR3 comprises 15 residues. This CDR3 is CASSLAPAEQETQYF. The CDR3 DNA is TGTGCCAGCAGTTTAGCTCCGGCAGAACAAGAGACCCAGTACTTC.

In this sample, this clonotype turned up many times. The size of this beta chain means little, since it is a stray read in a library made for alpha chains. The chain couples TRBV28 to TRBJ2-7; TRBD2 matches 11 bases. After removal of 5 bases from V and 3 bases from J, the junction contained 18 bases not matched to a gene. Germline-derived CDR1 and CDR2 are MDHEN and SYDVKM. The CDR3 spans 19 residues. The CDR3 reads CASSTTFGARLAGFYEQYF. The CDR3 DNA reads TGTGCCAGCAGTACAACATTCGGCGCCAGACTAGCGGGGTTCTACGAGCAGTACTTC.

This clonotype has ten or more counts. This beta chain is an off-target read within a library intended for alpha chains, so its frequency means little. The chain uses TRBV9 and TRBJ1-2; D is uncertain. Between the trimmed V and J ends, which lost 0 bases and 1 base, there was a span of 4 bases. Germline CDR1 and CDR2: SGDLS and YYNGEE. CDR3 length: 13 amino acids. This chain's CDR3 is CASSVDRNYGYTF. CDR3 sequence (DNA): TGTGCCAGCAGCGTAGACCGTAACTATGGCTACACCTTC.

This clonotype was seen repeatedly, ten times or more. This beta chain slipped into a library made for alpha chains as a stray read, so its size is not meaningful. The chain has TRBV20-1 and TRBJ2-7; 9 nucleotides align to TRBD2. V dropped 3 bases and J dropped 0; count of bases not matched to a gene: 12. CDR1 and CDR2 (germline): DFQATT, SNEGSKA (reference sequence). The length of the CDR3 is 17 residues. The CDR3 here is CSASGGELAGSSYEQYF. The DNA of the CDR3 is TGCAGTGCTAGTGGGGGTGAGCTAGCGGGATCCTCCTACGAGCAGTACTTC.

This clonotype was detected ten times or more. Found in a library prepared for alpha chains, this beta chain is an off-target read, and its abundance has little meaning. The chain couples TRBV18 to TRBJ1-5; D gene unclear. Germline-derived CDR1 and CDR2 are KGHSH and LQKENI. The CDR3 has 13 amino acids. Trimming removed 3 bases from V and 5 bases from J, with 8 bases in between. CDR3 DNA: TGTGCCAGCTCACCGGCGATGGATCAGCCCCAGCATTTT. Protein product: CASSPAMDQPQHF. Full variable domain (outside the CDR3, taken from reference TRBV18 and TRBJ1-5): NAGVMQNPRHLVRRRGQEARLRCSPMKGHSHVYWYRQLPEEGLKFMVYLQKENIIDESGMPKERFSAEFPKEGPSILRIQQVVRGDSAAYFCASSPAMDQPQHFGDGTRLSIL.

A word on this clonotype: One base away lies a much larger clone, so this may be a sequencing read error. This beta chain came through as a stray read in a library set up for alpha chains, and its size says little. J is TRBJ2-1 and V is TRBV5-1, with D hard to call. The germline gives CDR1 SGHRS, CDR2 YFSETQ. There are 12 residues in the CDR3. The CDR3 reads CAGRTEYNEQFF. The CDR3 DNA reads as TGCGCCGGCAGAACGGAATACAATGAGCAGTTCTTC. Together with reference TRBV5-1 and TRBJ2-1, the CDR3 gives the full variable domain: KAGVTQTPRYLIKTRGQQVTLSCSPISGHRSVSWYQQTPGQGLQFLFEYFSETQRNKGNFPGRFSGRQFSNSRSEMNVSTLELGDSALYLCAGRTEYNEQFFGPGTRLTVL.

This clonotype came up many times. This beta chain came through as a stray read in a library set up for alpha chains, and its size says little. The chain recombines TRBV20-1 with TRBJ1-5; the match to TRBD1 covers 8 bases. This CDR3 has 18 residues. J gave up 3 bases and V 1 base, and 14 bases lay outside the gene matches. Germline V gene lookup returns CDR1 DFQATT and CDR2 SNEGSKA (reference sequence). The CDR3 loop is CSARGGTGHGYYNQPQHF. CDR3 in DNA: TGCAGTGCTAGAGGCGGGACAGGACACGGCTATTACAATCAGCCCCAGCATTTT.

This clonotype was seen more than once but under ten times. The size of this beta chain means little, since it is a stray read in a library made for alpha chains. V and J are TRBV7-2 and TRBJ2-7; D might be TRBD1 or TRBD2, each matching 5 bases. In germline, CDR1 is SGHTA, CDR2 FQGNSA. The V end lost 4 bases, the J end lost 2 bases, and 12 bases lay between the germline ends. The CDR3 length is 14 residues. In DNA form, the CDR3 reads TGTGCCAGCAGCTCCCAACAGGAGGCCTACGAGCAGTACTTC. It translates to CASSSQQEAYEQYF.

This clonotype has a count of ten or more. Because the library targeted alpha chains, this beta chain is an off-target read whose size means little. The chain carries TRBV5-1 and TRBJ1-1; weak D call: TRBD1 (5 bases). CDR3 length: 12 residues. CDR1 is SGHRS and CDR2 is YFSETQ in the germline V gene. V shed 7 bases and J shed 4 bases, with 11 bases lying between them. The CDR3 protein is CASGQGSTEAFF. CDR3 nucleotides: TGCGCCAGCGGCCAGGGAAGCACTGAAGCTTTCTTT.

The sample holds many counts of this clonotype. This beta chain is a stray sequence in a library constructed for alpha chains; its clone size is not meaningful. This chain uses TRBV12-3 or TRBV12-4 with TRBJ2-1, with 7 bases aligning to TRBD2. This CDR3 contains 16 residues. Trimming cost V 6 bases and J 8 bases; bases outside gene matches: 16. Written as DNA, the CDR3 is TGTGCCAGCAGCCCGGACTTTCAAGCGGGAAGGGATGAGCAGTTCTTC. Its translation is CASSPDFQAGRDEQFF.

At least ten counts were recorded for this clonotype. This beta chain turned up in a library designed for alpha chains; as an off-target read, its abundance says little. The chain joins TRBV27 to TRBJ1-6; D remains unclear. Germline-derived CDR1 and CDR2 are MNHEY and SMNVEV (reference sequence). The CDR3 extends over 14 amino acids. Trimming left V 1 base short and J 3 bases short, with 4 bases between. The CDR3 DNA is TGTGCCAGCAGTTTATTGGTCTATAATTCACCCCTCCACTTT. The encoded protein is CASSLLVYNSPLHF.

This clonotype has a count of ten or more. This beta chain is an unintended read in a library built for alpha chains; its size means little. The V and J genes are TRBV28 and TRBJ1-1, with 8 positions matching TRBD1. The CDR3 loop spans 19 amino acids. Germline lookup yields CDR1 MDHEN and CDR2 SYDVKM. Trimming took 2 bases from V and 0 from J; bases not matched to a gene: 14. The CDR3 is CASSLGIPRDRRLNTEAFF. In DNA, the CDR3 is TGTGCCAGCAGTTTAGGAATACCCCGGGACAGGAGACTGAACACTGAAGCTTTCTTT.

This clonotype was observed at least ten times. This beta chain represents an off-target read in a library built for alpha chains; its size is of limited meaning. The rearrangement links TRBV6-1 to TRBJ1-1; D is possibly TRBD1 (5 bases). The ends were cut back, 10 bases at V and 3 bases at J, with 15 bases in the middle. CDR1 MNHNS and CDR2 SASEGT come from the germline V gene. The CDR3 sequence is 13 residues long. CDR3 protein: CATTIQGYTEAFF. CDR3 bases: TGTGCCACCACGATTCAGGGATACACTGAAGCTTTCTTT.

By sample share, this clonotype is medium-sized (0.01 to 0.1%). This beta chain is a stray read from a library made for alpha chains; its abundance is not meaningful. The chain couples TRBV4-3 to TRBJ2-7; no firm D call. The length of the CDR3 is 13 residues. V lost 0 bases, J lost 6 bases, and 9 bases lay in between. Germline CDR1 reads LGHNA; CDR2 reads YSLEER. The CDR3: CASSQDFGGEQYF. CDR3 nucleotides: TGCGCCAGCAGCCAAGATTTCGGTGGCGAGCAGTACTTC.

This clonotype was seen many times. The library was built for alpha chains, so this beta chain is an off-target read and its size means little. V and J are TRBV15 and TRBJ2-7; D possibly matches TRBD1 or TRBD2 (5 bases each). V dropped 2 bases and J dropped 0 bases, with 8 bases sitting between them. CDR3 size: 14 residues. Germline V lookup: CDR1 LNHNV, CDR2 YYDKDF (reference sequence). The CDR3 is CATSRQGVSYEQYF. CDR3 in DNA: TGTGCCACCAGCAGACAGGGAGTCTCCTACGAGCAGTACTTC.

This clonotype was seen repeatedly, ten times or more. A library made for alpha chains picked up this beta chain off target, so its size means little. V and J are TRBV28 and TRBJ2-5, with D perhaps assigned TRBD1 or TRBD2 (6 bases each). The germline V and J ends were trimmed by 8 bases and 3 bases, with 13 bases remaining between them. The length of the CDR3 is 13 residues. CDR1 is MDHEN, CDR2 SYDVKM, per germline. The CDR3 loop reads CASRGQVKETQYF. As DNA, the CDR3 is TGTGCCAGCCGGGGGCAGGTGAAAGAGACCCAGTACTTC.

As for this clonotype: This beta chain came through as a stray read in a library set up for alpha chains, and its size says little. The chain combines TRBV4-1 with TRBJ2-1; 8 nucleotides agree with TRBD2. V lost 0 bases, J lost 4 bases, and 8 bases stayed unmatched. This CDR3 is 17 amino acids long. Germline V gene data show CDR1 as MGHRA and CDR2 as YSYEKL. As DNA, the CDR3 is TGCGCCAGCAGCCAAGATGTCTGGAGCGGGAGTTACAATGAGCAGTTCTTC. This gives the protein CASSQDVWSGSYNEQFF.

Concerning this clonotype itself: With the library built for alpha chains, this beta chain is off target and its frequency is not meaningful. DNA for the CDR3: TGTGCCAGCAGTTGGCGGGGGCCGGGCTATGGCTACACCTTC. Translated: CASSWRGPGYGYTF. This chain connects TRBV12-3 or TRBV12-4 to TRBJ1-2, with D maybe TRBD1 (6 bases). The CDR3 has 14 residues. Trimming cost V 4 bases and J 4 bases, with 13 bases left between them.

This clonotype was observed many times. The library was built for alpha chains, so this beta chain is an off-target read and its size means little. The V gene is TRBV6-5, the J gene TRBJ2-1, with D hard to call. This CDR3 is built from 16 residues. Germline V gives CDR1 MNHEY, CDR2 SVGAGI. Between the trimmed V and J ends, which lost 5 bases and 8 bases, there was a span of 22 bases. CDR3 DNA: TGTGCCAGCAGTCCCCGCTTTTCGAGGATTCGCTATGAGCAGTTCTTC. This codes for CASSPRFSRIRYEQFF.

This clonotype was detected many times. This beta chain is off target for a library built for alpha chains, so its abundance means little. This chain connects TRBV7-8 to TRBJ1-5; no firm D call. This CDR3 is 12 amino acids long. The germline V gene has CDR1 SGHVS and CDR2 FQNEAQ. V shed 5 bases and J shed 8 bases, with 10 bases lying between them. The CDR3 loop reads CASSAGFEPQHF. The CDR3 nucleotides are TGTGCCAGCAGCGCCGGTTTCGAGCCCCAGCATTTT.

This clonotype was picked up many times. A library made for alpha chains picked up this beta chain off target, so its size means little. The V gene is TRBV20-1, the J gene TRBJ2-2; 7 positions match TRBD2. Germline CDR1 is DFQATT and CDR2 is SNEGSKA (reference sequence). The CDR3 spans 16 residues. Losses at the gene ends were 5 bases for V and 7 bases for J; bases not matched to a gene: 16. The CDR3 bases are TGCAGTGCTCTCTCGATGGAGGGAGGGCCGAACGGGGAGCTGTTTTTT. Encoded protein: CSALSMEGGPNGELFF.

This clonotype appeared many times. The library was prepared for alpha chains; this beta chain is a stray read, so its frequency means little. CDR3 nucleotides: TGTGCCATAACTGGGACAGGACGTTACGAGCAGTACTTC. Residues: CAITGTGRYEQYF. V usage is TRBV27 and J usage is TRBJ2-7; TRBD1 agrees at 8 bases. The CDR3 length is 13 residues. J was trimmed by 4 bases and V by 10 bases; bases with no gene match: 9. Germline values: CDR1 MNHEY, CDR2 SMNVEV (reference sequence).

This clonotype was seen many times. For a library built for alpha chains, this beta chain is a stray read; little rests on its size. V and J are TRBV28 and TRBJ2-3; 12 nucleotides agree with TRBD2. V lost 4 bases to trimming and J lost 0 bases; unmatched junction nucleotides: 8. Germline values: CDR1 MDHEN, CDR2 SYDVKM. The CDR3 extends over 18 amino acids. The CDR3 DNA reads TGTGCCAGCAGTTCTCCCGGACTAGCGGGACCGAGCACAGATACGCAGTATTTT. This gives the protein CASSSPGLAGPSTDTQYF. The full variable domain, with the rest looked up from reference TRBV28 and TRBJ2-3, is DVKVTQSSRYLVKRTGEKVFLECVQDMDHENMFWYRQDPGLGLRLIYFSYDVKMKEKGDIPEGYSVSREKKERFSLILESASTNQTSMYLCASSSPGLAGPSTDTQYFGPGTRLTVL.

This clonotype appeared many times. This beta chain appears as a stray read in a library generated for alpha chains; its size is not informative. The gene calls are TRBV29-1 and TRBJ2-7; 11 bases line up with TRBD1. Germline lookup yields CDR1 SQVTM and CDR2 ANQGSEA. The CDR3 length is 14 residues. The V segment lost 6 bases and the J segment 4 bases; nucleotides outside the gene matches: 8. The DNA of the CDR3 is TGCAGCGTCACCTCAGGACAGGGGGCGTACGAGCAGTACTTC. This encodes CSVTSGQGAYEQYF.